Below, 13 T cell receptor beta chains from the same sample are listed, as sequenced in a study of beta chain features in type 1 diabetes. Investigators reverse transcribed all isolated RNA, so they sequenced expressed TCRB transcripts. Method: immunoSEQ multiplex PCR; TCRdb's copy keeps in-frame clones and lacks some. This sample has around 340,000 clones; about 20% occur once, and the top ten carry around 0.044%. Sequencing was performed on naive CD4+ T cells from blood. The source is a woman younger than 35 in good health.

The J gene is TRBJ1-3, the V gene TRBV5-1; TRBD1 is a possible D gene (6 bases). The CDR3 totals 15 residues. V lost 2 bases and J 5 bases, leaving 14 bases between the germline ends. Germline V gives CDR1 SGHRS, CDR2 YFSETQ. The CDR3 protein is CASSLGDTARNTIYF. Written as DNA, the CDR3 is TGCGCCAGCAGCTTAGGGGACACGGCTCGAAACACCATATATTTT.

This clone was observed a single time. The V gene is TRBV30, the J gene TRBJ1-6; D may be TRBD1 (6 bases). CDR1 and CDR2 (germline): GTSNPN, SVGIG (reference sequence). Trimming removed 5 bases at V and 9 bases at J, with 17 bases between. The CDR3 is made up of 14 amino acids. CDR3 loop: CAWGARDIRSPLHF. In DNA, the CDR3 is TGTGCCTGGGGGGCCCGGGACATTCGTTCACCCCTCCACTTT.

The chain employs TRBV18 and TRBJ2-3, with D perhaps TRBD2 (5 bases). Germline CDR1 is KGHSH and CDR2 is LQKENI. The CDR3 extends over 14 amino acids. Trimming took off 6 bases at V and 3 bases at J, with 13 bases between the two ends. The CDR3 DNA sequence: TGTGCCAGCTCCCCTGACGGGGAAACAGATACGCAGTATTTT. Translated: CASSPDGETDTQYF. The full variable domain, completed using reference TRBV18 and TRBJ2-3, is NAGVMQNPRHLVRRRGQEARLRCSPMKGHSHVYWYRQLPEEGLKFMVYLQKENIIDESGMPKERFSAEFPKEGPSILRIQQVVRGDSAAYFCASSPDGETDTQYFGPGTRLTVL.

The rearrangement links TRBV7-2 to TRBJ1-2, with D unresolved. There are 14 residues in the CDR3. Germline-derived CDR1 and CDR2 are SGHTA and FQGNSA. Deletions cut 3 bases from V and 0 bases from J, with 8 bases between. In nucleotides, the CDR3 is TGTGCCAGCAGCTTTCGAGAGGCTAACTATGGCTACACCTTC. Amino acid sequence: CASSFREANYGYTF.

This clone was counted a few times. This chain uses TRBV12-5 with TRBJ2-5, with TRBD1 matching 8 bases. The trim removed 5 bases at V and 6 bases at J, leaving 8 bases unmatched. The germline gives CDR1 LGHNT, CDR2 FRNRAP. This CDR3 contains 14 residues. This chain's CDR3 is CASGTRTGRQTQYF. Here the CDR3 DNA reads TGTGCTAGTGGTACCCGGACAGGGAGACAGACCCAGTACTTC. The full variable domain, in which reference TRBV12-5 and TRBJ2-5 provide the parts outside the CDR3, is DARVTQTPRHKVTEMGQEVTMRCQPILGHNTVFWYRQTMMQGLELLAYFRNRAPLDDSGMPKDRFSAEMPDATLATLKIQPSEPRDSAVYFCASGTRTGRQTQYFGPGTRLLVL.

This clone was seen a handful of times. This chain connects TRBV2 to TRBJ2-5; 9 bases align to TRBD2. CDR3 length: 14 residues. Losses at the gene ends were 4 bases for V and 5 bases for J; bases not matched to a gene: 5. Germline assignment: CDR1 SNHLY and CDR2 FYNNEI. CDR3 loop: CASSGPSGAETQYF. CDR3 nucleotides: TGTGCCAGCAGTGGTCCTAGCGGGGCGGAGACCCAGTACTTC. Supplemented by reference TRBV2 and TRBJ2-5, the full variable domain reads EPEVTQTPSHQVTQMGQEVILRCVPISNHLYFYWYRQILGQKVEFLVSFYNNEISEKSEIFDDQFSVERPDGSNFTLKIRSTKLEDSAMYFCASSGPSGAETQYFGPGTRLLVL.

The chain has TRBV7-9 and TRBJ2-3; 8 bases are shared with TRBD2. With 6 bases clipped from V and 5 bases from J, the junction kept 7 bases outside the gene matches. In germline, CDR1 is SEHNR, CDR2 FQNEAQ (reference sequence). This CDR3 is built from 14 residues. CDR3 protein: CASRTSGSGDTQYF. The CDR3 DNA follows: TGTGCCAGCAGGACCAGCGGGAGTGGAGATACGCAGTATTTT.

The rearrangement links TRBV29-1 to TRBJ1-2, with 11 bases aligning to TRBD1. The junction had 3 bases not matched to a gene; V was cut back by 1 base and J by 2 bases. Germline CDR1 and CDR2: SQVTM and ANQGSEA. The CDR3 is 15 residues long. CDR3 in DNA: TGCAGCGTTGAAGGGCGGGACAGGGGGAACTATGGCTACACCTTC. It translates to CSVEGRDRGNYGYTF.

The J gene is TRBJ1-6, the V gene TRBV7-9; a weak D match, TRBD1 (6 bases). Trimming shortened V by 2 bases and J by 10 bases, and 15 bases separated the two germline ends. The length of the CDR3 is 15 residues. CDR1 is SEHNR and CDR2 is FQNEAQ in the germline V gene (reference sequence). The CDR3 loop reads CASSLQGGGTSPLHF. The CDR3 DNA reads TGTGCCAGCAGCTTACAGGGTGGGGGCACGTCACCCCTCCACTTT.

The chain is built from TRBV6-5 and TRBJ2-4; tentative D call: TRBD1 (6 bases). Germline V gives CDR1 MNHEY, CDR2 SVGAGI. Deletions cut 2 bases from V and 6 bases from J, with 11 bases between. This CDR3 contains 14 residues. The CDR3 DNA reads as TGTGCCAGCAGTTACGGGCAGGGGCCAAACATTCAGTACTTC. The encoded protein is CASSYGQGPNIQYF.

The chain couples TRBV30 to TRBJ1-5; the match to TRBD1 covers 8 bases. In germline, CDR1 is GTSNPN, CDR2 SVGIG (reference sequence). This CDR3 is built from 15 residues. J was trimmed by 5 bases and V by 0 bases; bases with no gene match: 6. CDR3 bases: TGTGCCTGGAGTGTTGGCAGGGGGCGCGATCAGCCCCAGCATTTT. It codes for CAWSVGRGRDQPQHF.

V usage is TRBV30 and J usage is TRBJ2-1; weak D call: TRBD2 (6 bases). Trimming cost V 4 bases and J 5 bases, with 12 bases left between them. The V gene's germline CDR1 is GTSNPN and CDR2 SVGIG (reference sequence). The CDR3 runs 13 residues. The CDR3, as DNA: TGTGCCTGGAAGGAGGGCGACAACAATGAGCAGTTCTTC. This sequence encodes CAWKEGDNNEQFF.

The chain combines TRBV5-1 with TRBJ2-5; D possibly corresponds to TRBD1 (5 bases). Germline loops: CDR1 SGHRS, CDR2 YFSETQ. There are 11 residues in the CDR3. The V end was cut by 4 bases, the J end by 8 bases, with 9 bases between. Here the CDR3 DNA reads TGCGCCAGCAGCCCAGACAGTACCCAGTACTTC. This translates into CASSPDSTQYF.